This T cell receptor beta chain was captured in a study of blood T cell repertoires in COVID-19. Per the original data handling: The authors estimated nucleated cell counts from reference gene primer amplification. Here immunoSEQ multiplex PCR was the method, and the copy in TCRdb shows in-frame clones only, minus some. The DNA gave D and trimming, while V, J and clone size come from that table. The sample comprises 350,000 to 400,000 clones, around 90% of which are singletons, and about 6.5% rests with the top ten. The CDR3 is 16 amino acids. Germline lookup yields CDR1 SGDLS and CDR2 YYNGEE. Between the trimmed V and J ends, which lost 3 bases and 0 bases, there was a span of 15 bases.

V and J are TRBV9 and TRBJ1-2; D might be TRBD1 (5 bases). The receptor was derived from a man in his late teens or twenties with active or convalescent COVID-19. The sequencing sample was made of peripheral blood. DNA of the CDR3: TGTGCCAGCAGCGCTGGGGGGGTCTTAGCTAACTATGGCTACACCTTC. This translates into CASSAGGVLANYGYTF.